The 19 T cell receptor beta chains presented below share a single source sample, sequenced in a study of T cell responses to AZD1222 COVID-19 vaccine. Generated by immunoSEQ multiplex PCR, the TCRdb table keeps only in-frame clones and is missing some. The data contain 77,000 or so clones, about nine tenths of them singletons. The sample in question was peripheral blood, obtained 28 days after the second AZD1222 dose. The receptor source for this set is an adult who received the AZD1222 COVID-19 vaccine.

The chain has TRBV19 and TRBJ2-3, with TRBD1 identical over 7 bases. Germline trimming cut 4 bases from V and 5 bases from J; bases unmatched to any gene: 6. CDR1 LNHDA and CDR2 SQIVND come from the germline V gene (reference sequence). The CDR3 length is 14 residues. CDR3 DNA: TGTGCCAGTAGTAAAGGACAGGCGTTAGATACGCAGTATTTT. Protein sequence: CASSKGQALDTQYF.

The V gene is TRBV18, the J gene TRBJ2-1; 14 bases fit TRBD2. Trimming at V came to 3 bases and at J to 6 bases, leaving 4 bases not matched to a gene. Germline assignment: CDR1 KGHSH and CDR2 LQKENI. This CDR3 has 16 amino acids. CDR3 DNA: TGTGCCAGCTCACCCTCGACTAGCGGGGGGGTCAATGAGCAGTTCTTC. Translation gives CASSPSTSGGVNEQFF. The variable domain in full, with the rest retrieved from reference TRBV18 and TRBJ2-1, is NAGVMQNPRHLVRRRGQEARLRCSPMKGHSHVYWYRQLPEEGLKFMVYLQKENIIDESGMPKERFSAEFPKEGPSILRIQQVVRGDSAAYFCASSPSTSGGVNEQFFGPGTRLTVL.

V and J are TRBV19 and TRBJ1-1; the D gene is possibly TRBD1 (5 bases). The CDR3 spans 14 residues. The germline gives CDR1 LNHDA, CDR2 SQIVND (reference sequence). Trimming took off 8 bases at V and 2 bases at J, with 15 bases between the two ends. As DNA, the CDR3 is TGTGCCAGTCACTTAAGAGGGGTAAACACTGAAGCTTTCTTT. The encoded protein is CASHLRGVNTEAFF.

This clone is judged medium-sized. The chain has TRBV6-2 or TRBV6-3 and TRBJ2-7; 7 bases match TRBD2. The germline V gene has CDR1 MNHEY and CDR2 SVGEGT. The CDR3 length is 15 residues. The trim removed 4 bases at V and 2 bases at J, leaving 8 bases unmatched. The CDR3 loop is CASSSFLAATYEQYF. The CDR3 DNA reads as TGTGCCAGCAGTTCCTTCCTAGCGGCTACCTACGAGCAGTACTTC.

This chain uses TRBV9 with TRBJ1-5; D not resolved. V was pared by 0 bases and J by 3 bases, with 10 bases between. The CDR3 totals 15 residues. Germline V lookup: CDR1 SGDLS, CDR2 YYNGEE. DNA for the CDR3: TGTGCCAGCAGCGTAGGTTCCAGCTACAATCAGCCCCAGCATTTT. It specifies CASSVGSSYNQPQHF. Based on the CDR3 plus reference TRBV9 and TRBJ1-5, the full variable domain is DSGVTQTPKHLITATGQRVTLRCSPRSGDLSVYWYQQSLDQGLQFLIQYYNGEERAKGNILERFSAQQFPDLHSELNLSSLELGDSALYFCASSVGSSYNQPQHFGDGTRLSIL.

The chain joins TRBV4-3 to TRBJ2-1; D is unresolved. Trimming stripped 4 bases from V and 0 bases from J, with 16 bases between. This CDR3 is 17 amino acids long. Germline V gene data show CDR1 as LGHNA and CDR2 as YSLEER. The CDR3 nucleotides read TGCGCCAGCAGCCTATCGTGGCGGCGGAACTCCTACAATGAGCAGTTCTTC. Translation: CASSLSWRRNSYNEQFF.

V usage is TRBV5-1 and J usage is TRBJ1-3; D remains ambiguous. Germline V gives CDR1 SGHRS, CDR2 YFSETQ. The CDR3 is 16 amino acids. The V end lost 4 bases, the J end lost 0 bases, and 14 bases lay between the germline ends. CDR3 region: CASSLADGSSGNTIYF. In DNA, the CDR3 is TGCGCCAGCAGCCTGGCTGACGGGAGCTCTGGAAACACCATATATTTT. The entire variable domain, with the rest obtained from reference TRBV5-1 and TRBJ1-3, is as follows: KAGVTQTPRYLIKTRGQQVTLSCSPISGHRSVSWYQQTPGQGLQFLFEYFSETQRNKGNFPGRFSGRQFSNSRSEMNVSTLELGDSALYLCASSLADGSSGNTIYFGEGSWLTVV.

This chain joins TRBV5-1 and TRBJ2-3; 7 nucleotides line up with TRBD2. The CDR3 contains 13 residues. Germline V gene lookup returns CDR1 SGHRS and CDR2 YFSETQ. The V and J ends lost 6 bases and 5 bases, in that order; junction bases with no gene match: 6. The CDR3 spells CASTPTSEDTQYF. In nucleotides, the CDR3 is TGCGCCAGCACCCCAACTAGCGAAGATACGCAGTATTTT.

This clone was recorded only once. The CDR3 protein is CASSLSSGGAETQYF. CDR3 DNA: TGTGCCAGCAGCCTCTCGTCAGGGGGGGCGGAGACCCAGTACTTC. The V gene is TRBV7-2, the J gene TRBJ2-5, with D possibly being TRBD1 or TRBD2 (7 bases each). The germline V gene has CDR1 SGHTA and CDR2 FQGNSA. Trimming took off 5 bases at V and 5 bases at J, with 18 bases between the two ends. The CDR3 contains 15 residues.

The rearrangement links TRBV7-9 to TRBJ1-5; the match to TRBD1 covers 8 bases. The junction had 2 bases not matched to a gene; V was cut back by 5 bases and J by 2 bases. This CDR3 has 14 residues. The germline V gene has CDR1 SEHNR and CDR2 FQNEAQ (reference sequence). DNA for the CDR3: TGTGCCAGCAGCCTGGACAGGGGCAATCAGCCCCAGCATTTT. Its protein product is CASSLDRGNQPQHF.

The rearrangement joins TRBV5-1 to TRBJ1-2; D uncertain. Germline-derived CDR1 and CDR2 are SGHRS and YFSETQ. Trimming took off 0 bases at V and 6 bases at J, with 6 bases between the two ends. This CDR3 contains 12 residues. CDR3 nucleotide sequence: TGCGCCAGCAGCTTGGCTGGGGATGGCTACACCTTC. It encodes CASSLAGDGYTF.

In regard to this clone: The sample has other DNA sequences that encode this CDR3 too. The rearrangement uses TRBV5-1 and TRBJ1-5; no definite D call. The V gene lost 3 bases and the J gene lost 5 bases, with 9 bases spanning the gap. CDR1 and CDR2 (germline): SGHRS, YFSETQ. This CDR3 comprises 13 residues. The chain's CDR3 is CASSSDGDQPQHF. The CDR3 DNA reads as TGCGCCAGCAGCTCGGACGGGGATCAGCCCCAGCATTTT.

Only a few counts were recorded for this clone. The rearrangement links TRBV28 to TRBJ1-4; D not certain. Germline lookup yields CDR1 MDHEN and CDR2 SYDVKM. Trimming shortened V by 1 base and J by 0 bases, and 12 bases separated the two germline ends. This CDR3 has 17 residues. The CDR3 nucleotides read TGTGCCAGCAGTTTATTCAGAGGCCGCGCAACTAATGAAAAACTGTTTTTT. It translates to CASSLFRGRATNEKLFF.

In nucleotides, the CDR3 is TGTGCCAGCAGCCCCGACGGATACAATGAGCAGTTCTTC. Translation: CASSPDGYNEQFF. The chain recombines TRBV3-1 (or the pseudogene TRBV3-2) with TRBJ2-1; D unresolved. Germline CDR1 reads LGHDT; CDR2 reads YNNKEL (reference sequence). CDR3 size: 13 residues. V lost 4 bases, J lost 4 bases, and 8 bases lay in between.

This clone has just one count. The chain carries TRBV10-3 and TRBJ2-5; 8 bases fit TRBD2. This CDR3 is built from 16 residues. V dropped 4 bases and J dropped 1; count of bases not matched to a gene: 8. Germline V gives CDR1 ENHRY, CDR2 SYGVKD. The CDR3 sequence: CAISGTSGDLQETQYF. As DNA, the CDR3 is TGTGCCATCAGTGGTACTAGCGGAGACCTCCAAGAGACCCAGTACTTC.

V usage is TRBV18 and J usage is TRBJ1-4, with TRBD1 matching over 9 bases. Germline CDR1 is KGHSH and CDR2 is LQKENI. This CDR3 region has 15 residues. Germline trimming cut 3 bases from V and 8 bases from J; bases unmatched to any gene: 7. The CDR3 here is CASSPLGQGNEKLFF. The CDR3 DNA follows: TGTGCCAGCTCACCCCTCGGACAGGGGAACGAAAAACTGTTTTTT.

In DNA, the CDR3 is TGCAGTGCTAGTAAAGGGGGCGATACGCAGTATTTT. It is translated as CSASKGGDTQYF. The V and J genes are TRBV20-1 and TRBJ2-3, with 7 bases identical to TRBD1. Germline-derived CDR1 and CDR2 are DFQATT and SNEGSKA (reference sequence). Losses at the gene ends were 3 bases for V and 6 bases for J; bases not matched to a gene: 3. This CDR3 contains 12 residues.

The gene calls are TRBV5-4 and TRBJ1-3, with 10 bases that match TRBD1. With 4 bases clipped from V and 8 bases from J, the junction kept 6 bases outside the gene matches. Germline V gives CDR1 SGHNT, CDR2 YYREEE (reference sequence). CDR3 length: 14 amino acids. CDR3 nucleotide sequence: TGTGCCAGCAGCGACTCCGGGACAGGGGACACCATATATTTT. Translating gives CASSDSGTGDTIYF.

The chain carries TRBV10-3 and TRBJ2-7; TRBD1 matches 7 bases. Unmatched junction bases numbered 6, after V lost 4 bases and J lost 3 bases. The CDR3 length is 14 residues. The germline V gene has CDR1 ENHRY and CDR2 SYGVKD. CDR3 in amino acids: CAISATGFNYEQYF. As DNA, the CDR3 is TGTGCCATCAGTGCGACAGGGTTTAACTACGAGCAGTACTTC.